These T cell receptor beta chains were read from a single sample in a study of T cell responses to AZD1222 COVID-19 vaccine. Here immunoSEQ multiplex PCR was the method, and the copy in TCRdb shows in-frame clones only, minus some. The sample includes about 200,000 clones, around nine tenths of them seen just once. Sequenced material: peripheral blood, taken 28 days after the second dose of the MenACWY control vaccine. These receptors were taken from an adult who received the MenACWY meningococcal vaccine as a control. CDR3s include the opening cysteine and the closing phenylalanine or tryptophan. The D gene is left open where the match is weak. The size entry is marked missing in some rows and otherwise reads once, few, many or a size class.

V gene	clone size	J gene	D gene	CDR3 DNA	CDR3 protein
TRBV29-1	NA	TRBJ2-7	TRBD2	TGCAGCGTCCCGAGGTCCGGGACTAGGGGCTACGAGCAGTACTTC	CSVPRSGTRGYEQYF
TRBV19	NA	TRBJ2-5	TRBD1	TGTGCCAGTAGTCTCACCCGGACAGGGGGAGAGACCCAGTACTTC	CASSLTRTGGETQYF
TRBV15	few	TRBJ2-1	NA	TGTGCCACCAGCAGAGATCTGGCGCCCAATGAGCAGTTCTTC	CATSRDLAPNEQFF
TRBV5-1	NA	TRBJ2-7	NA	TGCGCCAGCAGCGGGCGTTCAGATTACGAGCAGTACTTC	CASSGRSDYEQYF
TRBV3-1/TRBV3-2	NA	TRBJ2-2	TRBD1	TGTGCCAGCAGCCAAGTGTCAGCTTGGACAGGGGGGATCGGGGAGCTGTTTTTT	CASSQVSAWTGGIGELFF
TRBV9	NA	TRBJ1-1	TRBD1	TGTGCCAGCAGCCCTCGGGACAGGGGCTTTGCGAACACTGAAGCTTTCTTT	CASSPRDRGFANTEAFF
TRBV7-2	NA	TRBJ2-1	NA	TGTGCCAGCAGCTTAGTCCCCTACAATGAGCAGTTCTTC	CASSLVPYNEQFF
TRBV6-5	NA	TRBJ2-1	NA	TGTGCCAGCAGTTATAGGTTGGAACCCTGGGGCAATGAGCAGTTCTTC	CASSYRLEPWGNEQFF
TRBV27	NA	TRBJ2-1	NA	TGTGCCAGCAGTCGCCTTACGGATGAGCAGTTCTTC	CASSRLTDEQFF
TRBV12-3/TRBV12-4	NA	TRBJ1-1	NA	TGTGCCAGCAGTTTTGCAGACACTGAAGCTTTCTTT	CASSFADTEAFF
TRBV28	NA	TRBJ1-5	TRBD1	TGTGCCAGCAGTGAACCAGGGGGGACTCAGCCCCAGCATTTT	CASSEPGGTQPQHF
TRBV2	NA	TRBJ2-3	NA	TGTGCCAGCAGTGGAGGGGGTTCTCGCACAGATACGCAGTATTTT	CASSGGGSRTDTQYF
TRBV30	once	TRBJ1-2	NA	TGTGCCTGGAGTCCGGAGGGATATGGCTACACCTTC	CAWSPEGYGYTF
TRBV11-3	NA	TRBJ2-7	NA	TGTGCCAGCAGCTTAGAAGCAGGGGACTACGAGCAGTACTTC	CASSLEAGDYEQYF
TRBV9	once	TRBJ2-2	TRBD1	TGTGCCAGCAGCGTAGTAGGGGGCGGCACCGGGGAGCTGTTTTTT	CASSVVGGGTGELFF
TRBV28	NA	TRBJ1-1	NA	TGTGCCAGCAGCCTCTCATTGGACACTGAAGCTTTCTTT	CASSLSLDTEAFF
TRBV11-3	NA	TRBJ2-1	NA	TGTGCCAGCAGTTCGCTACCAAGGGTCAATGAGCAGTTCTTC	CASSSLPRVNEQFF
TRBV10-3	NA	TRBJ2-5	TRBD2	TGTGCCATCAGTGAGTCGCCCCCCGGGGGGGCAGCAGAGACCCAGTACTTC	CAISESPPGGAAETQYF
TRBV5-1	NA	TRBJ1-2	NA	TGCGCCAGCAGCTTGGCCCCCCCTAACTATGGCTACACCTTC	CASSLAPPNYGYTF
TRBV27	NA	TRBJ2-7	NA	TGTGCCAGCAGTCCCACGGGACAAGTCTACGAGCAGTACTTC	CASSPTGQVYEQYF
TRBV19	NA	TRBJ2-7	TRBD1	TGTGCCAGTAGCCCGGGACAGCACTCCTACGAGCAGTACTTC	CASSPGQHSYEQYF
TRBV10-1	NA	TRBJ1-4	NA	TGCGCCAGCAGTTTCGGACCCATCCAGACCAATAATGAAAAACTGTTTTTT	CASSFGPIQTNNEKLFF
TRBV27	NA	TRBJ1-5	TRBD1	TGTGCCAGCAGTTCTCTAGGACAGGGGATAGGTCAGCCCCAGCATTTT	CASSSLGQGIGQPQHF
TRBV6-4	once	TRBJ2-1	NA	TGTGCCAGCAGTGACTCAGGCGGGATCTCCTCCAATGAGCAGTTCTTC	CASSDSGGISSNEQFF
TRBV27	NA	TRBJ1-5	NA	TGTGCCAGCAGTGCCTATAGCAATCAGCCCCAGCATTTT	CASSAYSNQPQHF
TRBV11-2	NA	TRBJ2-2	NA	TGTGCCAGCAGCTTAGTAGTGCAGGGGGAGCTGTTTTTT	CASSLVVQGELFF
TRBV5-1	NA	TRBJ1-3	NA	TGCGCCAGCAGCTTCGGGACCAGCTCTGGAAACACCATATATTTT	CASSFGTSSGNTIYF
TRBV5-4	NA	TRBJ2-2	NA	TGTGCCAGCAGCTTGAGGCAGGCGAACACCGGGGAGCTGTTTTTT	CASSLRQANTGELFF
TRBV9	NA	TRBJ2-1	NA	TGTGCCAGCAGCGTAGATCAGGGGTCCTACAATGAGCAGTTCTTC	CASSVDQGSYNEQFF
TRBV19	NA	TRBJ1-1	NA	TGTGCCAGTAGCTCCTATCGGGACACTGAAGCTTTCTTT	CASSSYRDTEAFF
TRBV19	NA	TRBJ1-2	NA	TGTGCCAGTAGTAACCCCCCGGGCCTGGGAATGAGTGGCTACACCTTC	CASSNPPGLGMSGYTF
TRBV2	NA	TRBJ2-6	NA	TGTGCCAGCAGTGGGGGGGCTGGGGCCAACGTCCTGACTTTC	CASSGGAGANVLTF
TRBV6-5	NA	TRBJ2-7	NA	TGTGCCAGCAGAATAGACAGGAGCTCCTACGAGCAGTACTTC	CASRIDRSSYEQYF
TRBV5-5	NA	TRBJ1-1	NA	TGTGCCACCCCGGTGACTGAAGCTTTCTTT	CATPVTEAFF
TRBV19	NA	TRBJ2-7	TRBD1	TGTGCCAGTAGTATACCGCGGACAGGGGGCCACGAGCAGTACTTC	CASSIPRTGGHEQYF
TRBV21-1	NA	TRBJ2-7	NA	TGTGCCAGCAGCCGGGGACAGGGGTACCCTCCTTGCTTCACCGAGCAGTACTTC	CASSRGQGYPPCFTEQYF
TRBV7-2	NA	TRBJ2-7	TRBD2	TGTGCCAGCAGCCCCCGGGGGGGGGCTTCCTACGAGCAGTACTTC	CASSPRGGASYEQYF
TRBV3-1/TRBV3-2	NA	TRBJ1-3	TRBD1	TGTGCCAGCAGCCCATTACCGACAGGGATGGGAAACACCATATATTTT	CASSPLPTGMGNTIYF
TRBV7-8	once	TRBJ1-1	NA	TGTGCCAGCAGCTCTGGGGGGGGCATGAACACTGAAGCTTTCTTT	CASSSGGGMNTEAFF
TRBV14	NA	TRBJ1-4	NA	TGTGCCAGCAGCCAAGAAACGGGAAAACTGTTTTTT	CASSQETGKLFF
TRBV5-1	once	TRBJ2-7	NA	TGCGCCAGCAGCGAAGGCCGTTCTCGCGACGAGCAGTACTTC	CASSEGRSRDEQYF
TRBV2	NA	TRBJ2-7	NA	TGTGCCAGCAGTGAAGGCGGAGGGGGAGGCTACGAGCAGTACTTC	CASSEGGGGGYEQYF
TRBV19	NA	TRBJ1-5	NA	TGTGCCAGTAGTATGGGGGCGCAGCCCAATCAGCCCCAGCATTTT	CASSMGAQPNQPQHF
TRBV10-3	NA	TRBJ1-2	NA	TGTGCCATCAGTGAGTCGAGCCCCGGGAGCTATGGCTACACCTTC	CAISESSPGSYGYTF
TRBV2	once	TRBJ1-2	TRBD1	TGTGCCAGCGCGGACAGGGGCACCTCCTATGGCTACACCTTC	CASADRGTSYGYTF
TRBV3-1/TRBV3-2	NA	TRBJ2-7	NA	TGTGCCAGCAGATCAGGGAACGAGCAGTACTTC	CASRSGNEQYF
TRBV19	NA	TRBJ1-2	NA	TGTGCCAGTAGTATACAAGACGGAATTTTCAACTATGGCTACACCTTC	CASSIQDGIFNYGYTF
TRBV11-3	NA	TRBJ2-7	NA	TGTGCCAGCAGCTTAGGACTAGATGTGTACGAGCAGTACTTC	CASSLGLDVYEQYF
TRBV6-5	NA	TRBJ1-2	NA	TGTGCCAGCAGGACCTACTATGGCTACACCTTC	CASRTYYGYTF
TRBV7-2	NA	TRBJ1-2	TRBD1	TGTGCCAGCAGCTCTGGACAGGGGGTGGTTAGCTATGGCTACACCTTC	CASSSGQGVVSYGYTF
TRBV19	once	TRBJ2-5	NA	TGTGCCAGTAGTATGCGCAGGGGTGAGACCCAGTACTTC	CASSMRRGETQYF
TRBV9	NA	TRBJ2-5	NA	TGTGCCAGCAGCGTAGAAGAAAGCTACCAAGAGACCCAGTACTTC	CASSVEESYQETQYF
TRBV2	NA	TRBJ1-3	NA	TGTGCCAGCACCCGGGGGACACTCTACTCTGGAAACACCATATATTTT	CASTRGTLYSGNTIYF
TRBV30	NA	TRBJ1-1	NA	TGTGCCTGGGCGAAGGGGCGTGGGGACACTGAAGCTTTCTTT	CAWAKGRGDTEAFF